This T cell receptor (beta chain) was documented in a study of blood T cell repertoires in COVID-19. Study-wide context: Samples taken during acute and convalescent COVID-19 were collected in the United States, Italy and Spain. In each case, the material was cDNA or gDNA derived from T cells, B-cell-depleted T cells, or PBMCs.

This CDR3 contains 14 residues. From germline, CDR1 is MNHNY and CDR2 SVGAGI (reference sequence). Trimming pared 3 bases from V and 1 base from J, leaving 8 bases between. Original analysis: How many nucleated cells were present was estimated from reference gene primer amplification. Assay: immunoSEQ multiplex PCR; the TCRdb copy retains only in-frame clones and omits some. The DNA was the basis for D and trimming; V, J and clone size are from that table. The data hold under 100,000 clones, with 65% to 85% observed a single time. This clone was picked up many times. The V call is TRBV6-6, the J call TRBJ2-3; D gene ambiguous. The source of this sequence is a man at least 80 years old with active or convalescent COVID-19. What was sequenced was peripheral blood. As DNA, the CDR3 is TGTGCCAGCAGTTATTTAGAGGGCACAGATACGCAGTATTTT. Its protein product is CASSYLEGTDTQYF.